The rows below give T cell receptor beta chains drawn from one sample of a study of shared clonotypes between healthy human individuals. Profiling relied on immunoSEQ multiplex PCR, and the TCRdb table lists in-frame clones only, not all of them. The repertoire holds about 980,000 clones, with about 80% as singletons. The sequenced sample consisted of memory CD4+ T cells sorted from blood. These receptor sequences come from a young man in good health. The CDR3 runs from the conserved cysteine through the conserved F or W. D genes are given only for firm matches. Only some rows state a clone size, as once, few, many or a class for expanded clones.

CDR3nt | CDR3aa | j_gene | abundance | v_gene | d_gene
TGTGCCAGCAGTGAAATAGGCTGGGGCACAGATACGCAGTATTTT | CASSEIGWGTDTQYF | TRBJ2-3 | NA | TRBV6-1 | NA
TGTGCCAGCTCACCAACGGGGGGCTATGGCTACACCTTC | CASSPTGGYGYTF | TRBJ1-2 | NA | TRBV18 | NA
TGTGCCAGCAGCTTGGTGGGGCGGGGTGACGAGCAGTACTTC | CASSLVGRGDEQYF | TRBJ2-7 | NA | TRBV5-4 | NA
TGTGCCAGCAGCTGGGGGACAGTTAACACCGGGGAGCTGTTTTTT | CASSWGTVNTGELFF | TRBJ2-2 | NA | TRBV7-9 | TRBD1
TGCGCCAGCAGCCAAGGGTACGGGGGACTAGCGGGCAAAGAGACCCAGTACTTC | CASSQGYGGLAGKETQYF | TRBJ2-5 | once | TRBV4-1 | TRBD2
TGTGCCAGCTCACCAACCGGGCCCCAGGGAAACACCATATATTTT | CASSPTGPQGNTIYF | TRBJ1-3 | once | TRBV18 | NA
TGTGCCAGCAGCGGGATCACTGGTGGAAACACCATATATTTT | CASSGITGGNTIYF | TRBJ1-3 | NA | TRBV9 | NA
TGTGCCAGCAGTTTTTTTACAGGGAATGGCAATCAGCCCCAGCATTTT | CASSFFTGNGNQPQHF | TRBJ1-5 | once | TRBV27 | NA
TGTGCCAGCTCACCAGACACAGGGGGGAACACTGAAGCTTTCTTT | CASSPDTGGNTEAFF | TRBJ1-1 | NA | TRBV18 | TRBD1
TGTGCCAGCAGCTCGCCGTCAGACACTGAAGCTTTCTTT | CASSSPSDTEAFF | TRBJ1-1 | NA | TRBV11-2 | NA
TGTGCCAGCAGTTCAGGGAGGGGTGATACGCAGTATTTT | CASSSGRGDTQYF | TRBJ2-3 | NA | TRBV27 | TRBD2
TGTGCCAGCAGTTTGGAGGGAAATGAAAAACTGTTTTTT | CASSLEGNEKLFF | TRBJ1-4 | NA | TRBV6-5 | NA
TGTGCCTGGAGTGTAATGGAGGACATTCAGTACTTC | CAWSVMEDIQYF | TRBJ2-4 | few | TRBV30 | NA
TGTGCCAGCAGTCTAGGGACAGATTCACCCCTCCACTTT | CASSLGTDSPLHF | TRBJ1-6 | medium-sized | TRBV28 | TRBD1
TGTGCCAGCAGTCCCTCCAATGAGCAGTTCTTC | CASSPSNEQFF | TRBJ2-1 | once | TRBV2 | NA
TGTGCCAGCAGCTTAGGGTCCGGGACAGGCGGGGAGCAGTACTTC | CASSLGSGTGGEQYF | TRBJ2-7 | NA | TRBV7-9 | TRBD1
TGTGCCAGTAGTTGGACGGAGAATGAAAAACTGTTTTTT | CASSWTENEKLFF | TRBJ1-4 | few | TRBV19 | NA
TGTGCCAGCAGACTTAGCGGGGGGGAACATGAGCAGTTCTTC | CASRLSGGEHEQFF | TRBJ2-1 | NA | TRBV7-9 | TRBD2
TGTGCCAGTAGTATCCAAGCCGGGGAGCTGTTTTTT | CASSIQAGELFF | TRBJ2-2 | NA | TRBV19 | NA
TGTGCCAGCAGCACCCAGGGGACTAGCGGGACCGGGGAGCTGTTTTTT | CASSTQGTSGTGELFF | TRBJ2-2 | NA | TRBV9 | TRBD2
TGCGCCAGCAGCCCTAGCCAGGTAGCCTCCTACAATGAGCAGTTCTTC | CASSPSQVASYNEQFF | TRBJ2-1 | NA | TRBV5-1 | NA
TGTGCCAGCAGCTTAGCGTGGGAGGGCAAAAACATTCAGTACTTC | CASSLAWEGKNIQYF | TRBJ2-4 | NA | TRBV11-2 | TRBD2
TGTGCCAGTAGTATATCAGGCAGCCCGTCCCGTGAGACCCAGTACTTC | CASSISGSPSRETQYF | TRBJ2-5 | few | TRBV19 | NA
TGTGCCAGCTCCCCAAGACTAGCGGCAACCTCCTACAATGAGCAGTTCTTC | CASSPRLAATSYNEQFF | TRBJ2-1 | NA | TRBV18 | TRBD2
TGTGCCTGGACTAAGGGGGGGAGTAATTCACCCCTCCACTTT | CAWTKGGSNSPLHF | TRBJ1-6 | once | TRBV30 | NA
TGTGCCAGCAGTGTTGAGGAGGTGAACACTGAAGCTTTCTTT | CASSVEEVNTEAFF | TRBJ1-1 | few | TRBV2 | NA
TGTGCCAGCAGCCCCGGACAGGGGGAGCGGGAGGGCCAAGGACGGCACTTC | CASSPGQGEREGQGRHF | TRBJ2-7 | NA | TRBV9 | NA
TGCAGTGCTTTAGATGGAAACACCATATATTTT | CSALDGNTIYF | TRBJ1-3 | NA | TRBV20-1 | NA
TGTGCCAGCAGCCCCGGACTAGCGGGAGGGCCTTACGAGCAGTACTTC | CASSPGLAGGPYEQYF | TRBJ2-7 | NA | TRBV7-6 | TRBD2
TGTGCCAGTTTTCCCATAGCGGGTCTAGGGACCGGGGAGCTGTTTTTT | CASFPIAGLGTGELFF | TRBJ2-2 | NA | TRBV19 | TRBD2
TGTGCCAGCAGTGAAGGCAAGAAGACAGATACGCAGTATTTT | CASSEGKKTDTQYF | TRBJ2-3 | NA | TRBV2 | NA
TGTGCCAGCAGTTACAGGCGGGGTGAAAACGAGCAGTACTTC | CASSYRRGENEQYF | TRBJ2-7 | NA | TRBV28 | NA
TGTGCCAGCTTCGCCGCCCAGGGTAAGCAGTTCTTC | CASFAAQGKQFF | TRBJ2-1 | NA | TRBV6-5 | NA
TGTGCCAGCAGCTTAGATAGAGAAGCTTTCTTT | CASSLDREAFF | TRBJ1-1 | NA | TRBV7-8 | NA
TGTGCTAGCAGCGCCCAGGGTGGCACCGGGGAGCTGTTTTTT | CASSAQGGTGELFF | TRBJ2-2 | few | TRBV7-7 | NA
TGTGCCACCGAGGGGCCGACTGCTGCCTACACCTTC | CATEGPTAAYTF | TRBJ1-2 | once | TRBV10-3 | NA
TGTGCCAGCTCACCACCGTCAGGGTCGAAACTGTTTTTT | CASSPPSGSKLFF | TRBJ1-4 | NA | TRBV18 | NA
TGTGCCAGCAGTTCACCCTCAACAGGGGTTGGGAGCAATCAGCCCCAGCATTTT | CASSSPSTGVGSNQPQHF | TRBJ1-5 | once | TRBV28 | TRBD1
TGTGCCAGCAGCCTACAGGGCGATAATTCACCCCTCCACTTT | CASSLQGDNSPLHF | TRBJ1-6 | NA | TRBV7-2 | NA